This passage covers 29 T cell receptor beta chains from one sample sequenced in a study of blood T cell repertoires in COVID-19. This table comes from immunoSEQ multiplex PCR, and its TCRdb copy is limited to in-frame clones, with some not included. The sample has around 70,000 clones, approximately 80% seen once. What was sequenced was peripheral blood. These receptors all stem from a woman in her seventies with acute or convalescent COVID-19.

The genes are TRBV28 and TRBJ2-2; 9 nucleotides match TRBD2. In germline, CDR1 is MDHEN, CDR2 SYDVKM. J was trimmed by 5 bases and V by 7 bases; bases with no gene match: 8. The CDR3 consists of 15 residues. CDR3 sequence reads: CASNLAGVGTGELFF. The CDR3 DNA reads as TGTGCCAGCAACTTAGCGGGAGTCGGAACCGGGGAGCTGTTTTTT. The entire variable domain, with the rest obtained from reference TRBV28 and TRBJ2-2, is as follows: DVKVTQSSRYLVKRTGEKVFLECVQDMDHENMFWYRQDPGLGLRLIYFSYDVKMKEKGDIPEGYSVSREKKERFSLILESASTNQTSMYLCASNLAGVGTGELFFGEGSRLTVL.

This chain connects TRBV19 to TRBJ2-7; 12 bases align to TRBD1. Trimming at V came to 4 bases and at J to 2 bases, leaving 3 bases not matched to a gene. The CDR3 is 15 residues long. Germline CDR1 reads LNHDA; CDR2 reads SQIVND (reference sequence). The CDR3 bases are TGTGCCAGTAGTACCGGGACAGGGGGCGCCTACGAGCAGTACTTC. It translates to CASSTGTGGAYEQYF.

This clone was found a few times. The CDR3 bases are TGTGCCAGCACCTGGGCAGGGGGCTGGGGCAGTCAGGAGACCCAGTACTTC. Translation gives CASTWAGGWGSQETQYF. The chain has TRBV11-2 and TRBJ2-5, with TRBD1 matching over 8 bases. J was trimmed by 5 bases and V by 7 bases; bases with no gene match: 18. The CDR3 is 17 residues long. Germline CDR1 is SGHAT and CDR2 is FQNNGV.

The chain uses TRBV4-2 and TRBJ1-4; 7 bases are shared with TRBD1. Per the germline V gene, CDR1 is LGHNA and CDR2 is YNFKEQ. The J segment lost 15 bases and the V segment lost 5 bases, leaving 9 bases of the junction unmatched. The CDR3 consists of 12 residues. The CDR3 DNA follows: TGTGCCAGCAGCGATGAAAGACAGGGCATGTTTTTT. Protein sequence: CASSDERQGMFF.

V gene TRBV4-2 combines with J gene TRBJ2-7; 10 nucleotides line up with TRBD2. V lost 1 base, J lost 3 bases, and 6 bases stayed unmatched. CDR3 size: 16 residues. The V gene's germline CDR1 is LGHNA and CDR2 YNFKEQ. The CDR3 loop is CASSQGLAGELYEQYF. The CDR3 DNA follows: TGTGCCAGCAGCCAAGGCCTAGCGGGAGAACTCTACGAGCAGTACTTC.

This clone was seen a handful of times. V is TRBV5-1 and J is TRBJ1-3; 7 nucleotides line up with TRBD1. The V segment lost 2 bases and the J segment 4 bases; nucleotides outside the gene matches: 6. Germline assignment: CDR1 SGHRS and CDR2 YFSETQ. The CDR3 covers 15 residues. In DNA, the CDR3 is TGCGCCAGCAGCTTCGTGCAGGGGGAAGGAAACACCATATATTTT. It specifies CASSFVQGEGNTIYF.

As DNA, the CDR3 is TGTGCCATCAGTGTCGTCCCTAGCAACGGGGAGCTGTTTTTT. Translating it yields CAISVVPSNGELFF. The rearrangement uses TRBV10-3 and TRBJ2-2, with a tentative D call TRBD2 (5 bases). Germline assignment: CDR1 ENHRY and CDR2 SYGVKD. The length of the CDR3 is 14 residues. Trimming pared 4 bases from V and 7 bases from J, leaving 13 bases between.

CDR3 nucleotides: TGTGCCAGTAGTATGGCCCTCCGGGCAGGGCGAGATCAGCCCCAGCATTTT. It is translated as CASSMALRAGRDQPQHF. This chain links TRBV19 with TRBJ1-5, with TRBD1 as a possible D gene (5 bases). The CDR3 length is 17 residues. Germline assignment: CDR1 LNHDA and CDR2 SQIVND (reference sequence). V was shortened by 3 bases and J by 5 bases, with 20 bases between the two germline ends.

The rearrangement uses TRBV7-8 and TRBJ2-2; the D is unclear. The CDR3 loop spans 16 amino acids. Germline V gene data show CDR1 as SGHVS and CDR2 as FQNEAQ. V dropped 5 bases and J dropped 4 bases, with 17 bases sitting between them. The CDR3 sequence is CASSPTRGLVTGELFF. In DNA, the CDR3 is TGTGCCAGCAGCCCTACTCGAGGCCTAGTCACCGGGGAGCTGTTTTTT.

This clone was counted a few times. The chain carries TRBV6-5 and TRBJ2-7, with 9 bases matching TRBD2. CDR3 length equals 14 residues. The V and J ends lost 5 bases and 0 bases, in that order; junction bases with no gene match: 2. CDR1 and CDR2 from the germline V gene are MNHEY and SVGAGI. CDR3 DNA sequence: TGTGCCAGCAGTAGCGGGGGGAGCTCCTACGAGCAGTACTTC. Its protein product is CASSSGGSSYEQYF.

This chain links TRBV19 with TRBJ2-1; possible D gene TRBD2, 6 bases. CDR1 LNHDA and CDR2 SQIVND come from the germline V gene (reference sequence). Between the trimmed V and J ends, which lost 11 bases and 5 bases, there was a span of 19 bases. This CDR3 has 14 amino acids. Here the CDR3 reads CAATSTGVDNEQFF. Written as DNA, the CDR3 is TGTGCCGCAACCTCCACGGGAGTGGACAATGAGCAGTTCTTC. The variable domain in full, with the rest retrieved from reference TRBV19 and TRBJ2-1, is DGGITQSPKYLFRKEGQNVTLSCEQNLNHDAMYWYRQDPGQGLRLIYYSQIVNDFQKGDIAEGYSVSREKKESFPLTVTSAQKNPTAFYLCAATSTGVDNEQFFGPGTRLTVL.

CDR3 sequence (DNA): TGTGCCAGCAGTTACTTTTTACAAGAGACCCAGTACTTC. This translates into CASSYFLQETQYF. J is TRBJ2-5 and V is TRBV6-5; no definite D call. V lost 1 base and J lost 2, with 5 bases in between. From germline, CDR1 is MNHEY and CDR2 SVGAGI. The CDR3 length is 13 residues.

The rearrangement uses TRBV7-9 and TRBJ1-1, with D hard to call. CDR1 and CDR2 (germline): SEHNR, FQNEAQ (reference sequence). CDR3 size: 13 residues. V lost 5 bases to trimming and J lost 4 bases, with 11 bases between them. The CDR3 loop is CASSPQVVTEAFF. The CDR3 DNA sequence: TGTGCCAGCAGCCCCCAGGTTGTCACTGAAGCTTTCTTT.

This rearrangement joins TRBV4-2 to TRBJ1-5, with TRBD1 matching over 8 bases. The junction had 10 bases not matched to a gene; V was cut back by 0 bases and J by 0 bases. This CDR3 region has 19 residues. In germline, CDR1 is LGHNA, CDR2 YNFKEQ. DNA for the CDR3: TGTGCCAGCAGCCAAGATGGAAGGGGAACAGGGGGTAGCAATCAGCCCCAGCATTTT. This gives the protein CASSQDGRGTGGSNQPQHF.

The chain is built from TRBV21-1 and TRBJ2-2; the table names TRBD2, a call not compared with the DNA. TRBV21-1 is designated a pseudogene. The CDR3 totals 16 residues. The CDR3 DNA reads TGTGCCAGCAGCCCTGCCTTTTCTAGAGTCACCGGGGAGCTGTTTTTT. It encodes CASSPAFSRVTGELFF.

The CDR3 spells CASSLGQNYGYTF. CDR3 in DNA: TGCGCCAGCAGCTTGGGACAGAACTATGGCTACACCTTC. V and J are TRBV5-1 and TRBJ1-2; D is possibly TRBD1 (5 bases). Trimming pared 0 bases from V and 2 bases from J, leaving 5 bases between. The CDR3 sequence is 13 residues long. The V gene's germline CDR1 is SGHRS and CDR2 YFSETQ.

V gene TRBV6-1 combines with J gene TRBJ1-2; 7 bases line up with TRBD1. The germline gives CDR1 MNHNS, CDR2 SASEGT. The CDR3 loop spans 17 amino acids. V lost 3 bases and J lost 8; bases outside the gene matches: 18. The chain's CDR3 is CASSEEGALLRSAGYTF. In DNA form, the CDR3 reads TGTGCCAGCAGTGAGGAGGGGGCCCTACTCCGATCAGCCGGCTACACCTTC.

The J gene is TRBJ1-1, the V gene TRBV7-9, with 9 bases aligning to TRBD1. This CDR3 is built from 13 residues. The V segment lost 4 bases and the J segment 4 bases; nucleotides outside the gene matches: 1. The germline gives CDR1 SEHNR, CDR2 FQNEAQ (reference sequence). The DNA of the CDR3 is TGTGCCAGCAGCTGGGACAGGGCCACTGAAGCTTTCTTT. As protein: CASSWDRATEAFF.

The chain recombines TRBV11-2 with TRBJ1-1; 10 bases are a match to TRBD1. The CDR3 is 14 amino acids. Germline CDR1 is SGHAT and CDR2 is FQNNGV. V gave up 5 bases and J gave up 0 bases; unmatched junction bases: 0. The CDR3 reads CASSDRGLNTEAFF. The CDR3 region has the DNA TGTGCCAGCAGCGACAGGGGGCTGAACACTGAAGCTTTCTTT.

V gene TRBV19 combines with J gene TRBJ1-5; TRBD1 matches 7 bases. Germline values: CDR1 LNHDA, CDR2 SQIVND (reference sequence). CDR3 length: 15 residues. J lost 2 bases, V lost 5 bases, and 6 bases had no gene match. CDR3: CASSVTGTGNQPQHF. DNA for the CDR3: TGTGCCAGTAGTGTGACAGGGACCGGCAATCAGCCCCAGCATTTT.

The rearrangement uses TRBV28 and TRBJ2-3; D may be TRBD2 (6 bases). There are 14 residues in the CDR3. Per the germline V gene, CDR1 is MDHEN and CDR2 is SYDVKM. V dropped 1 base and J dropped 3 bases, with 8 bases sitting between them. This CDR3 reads CASSLFGGTDTQYF. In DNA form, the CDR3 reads TGTGCCAGCAGTTTATTCGGGGGTACAGATACGCAGTATTTT.

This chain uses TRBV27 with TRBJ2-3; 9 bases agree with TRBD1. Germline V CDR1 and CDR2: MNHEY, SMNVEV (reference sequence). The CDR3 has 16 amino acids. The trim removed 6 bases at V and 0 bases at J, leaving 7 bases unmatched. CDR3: CASSRNRGQSTDTQYF. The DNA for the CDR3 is TGTGCCAGCAGCCGTAACAGGGGGCAAAGCACAGATACGCAGTATTTT.

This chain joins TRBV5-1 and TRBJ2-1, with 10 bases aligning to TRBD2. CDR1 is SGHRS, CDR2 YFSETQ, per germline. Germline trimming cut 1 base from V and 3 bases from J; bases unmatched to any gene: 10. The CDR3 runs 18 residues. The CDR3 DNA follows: TGCGCCAGCAGCTTGCCATCCTTAGCGGGAGGTGGCTACAATGAGCAGTTCTTC. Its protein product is CASSLPSLAGGGYNEQFF.

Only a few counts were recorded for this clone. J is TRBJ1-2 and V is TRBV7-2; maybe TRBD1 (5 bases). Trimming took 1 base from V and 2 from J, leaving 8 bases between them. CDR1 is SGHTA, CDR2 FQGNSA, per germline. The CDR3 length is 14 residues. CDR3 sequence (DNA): TGTGCCAGCAGCTTAGGTCAGGGCAACTATGGCTACACCTTC. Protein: CASSLGQGNYGYTF.

Here the CDR3 DNA reads TGCAGCGTGGGGGCTTTCCTGAGCACTGAAGCTTTCTTT. This translates into CSVGAFLSTEAFF. The chain links TRBV29-1 to TRBJ1-1; D perhaps matches TRBD1 (6 bases). Germline CDR1 SQVTM, CDR2 ANQGSEA. The CDR3 totals 13 residues. V was shortened by 6 bases and J by 4 bases, with 15 bases between the two germline ends.

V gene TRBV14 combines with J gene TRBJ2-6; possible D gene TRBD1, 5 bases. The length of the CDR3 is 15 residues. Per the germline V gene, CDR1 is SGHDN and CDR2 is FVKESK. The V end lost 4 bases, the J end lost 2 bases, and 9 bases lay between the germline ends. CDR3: CASSPLGAGANVLTF. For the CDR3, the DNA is TGTGCCAGCAGCCCCCTAGGGGCTGGGGCCAACGTCCTGACTTTC.

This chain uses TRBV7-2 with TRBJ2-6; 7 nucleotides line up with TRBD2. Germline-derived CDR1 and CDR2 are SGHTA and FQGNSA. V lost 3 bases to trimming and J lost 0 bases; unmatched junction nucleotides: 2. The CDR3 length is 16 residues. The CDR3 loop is CASSFGGGSGANVLTF. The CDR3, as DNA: TGTGCCAGCAGCTTTGGGGGGGGCTCTGGGGCCAACGTCCTGACTTTC.

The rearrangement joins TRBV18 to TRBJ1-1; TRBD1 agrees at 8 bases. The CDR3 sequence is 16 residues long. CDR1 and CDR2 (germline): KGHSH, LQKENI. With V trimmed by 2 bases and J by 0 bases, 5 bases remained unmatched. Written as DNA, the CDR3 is TGTGCCAGCTCACCAATTGAGACAGGGGTGAACACTGAAGCTTTCTTT. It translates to CASSPIETGVNTEAFF. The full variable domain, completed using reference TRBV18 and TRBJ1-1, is NAGVMQNPRHLVRRRGQEARLRCSPMKGHSHVYWYRQLPEEGLKFMVYLQKENIIDESGMPKERFSAEFPKEGPSILRIQQVVRGDSAAYFCASSPIETGVNTEAFFGQGTRLTVV.

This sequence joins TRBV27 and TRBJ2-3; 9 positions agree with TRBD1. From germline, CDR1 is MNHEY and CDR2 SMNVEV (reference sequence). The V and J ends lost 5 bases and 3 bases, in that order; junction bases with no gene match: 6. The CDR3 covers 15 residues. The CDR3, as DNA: TGTGCCAGCAGTCCTCGGGACAGGGTGACAGATACGCAGTATTTT. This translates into CASSPRDRVTDTQYF.